These 10 T cell receptor beta chains originate from one sample sequenced in a study of blood T cell repertoires in COVID-19 (TCRdb year 2020). Receptor libraries were prepared by the immunoSEQ multiplex PCR assay. Drawn from immuneACCESS, this table holds only the in-frame rearrangements with V and J called that TCRdb kept. Clones are partly lost; checked studies trace under half to an unresolved V gene and leave the rest unexplained. This sample gives approximately 450,000 clones in total; around 87% of them show up just once. The top ten clonotypes cover 1.1% of the sample. The sequenced material came from PBMCs or T cells enriched from blood (not recorded which). The receptors shown here come from a man in his thirties or forties who had recovered from COVID-19.

The V call is TRBV6-5, the J call TRBJ1-1; D is perhaps TRBD1 (6 bases). The V and J ends lost 6 bases and 3 bases respectively, with 11 bases between them. CDR1 and CDR2 (germline): MNHEY, SVGAGI. The CDR3 is made up of 13 amino acids. The CDR3 here is CASSRGGDTEAFF. For the CDR3, the DNA is TGTGCCAGCAGCCGAGGGGGGGACACTGAAGCTTTCTTT.

The chain employs TRBV2 and TRBJ1-2; weak D call: TRBD1 (6 bases). V dropped 6 bases and J dropped 6 bases, with 14 bases sitting between them. CDR3 length: 13 residues. Germline CDR1 is SNHLY and CDR2 is FYNNEI. In nucleotides, the CDR3 is TGTGCCAGCAGAGAGGACAGCCTAGATGGCTACACCTTC. Its translation: CASREDSLDGYTF.

V gene TRBV5-1 combines with J gene TRBJ2-6; possible D gene TRBD1, 6 bases. The CDR3 loop spans 16 amino acids. V lost 3 bases and J lost 2, with 12 bases in between. Per germline, CDR1 SGHRS and CDR2 YFSETQ. In DNA, the CDR3 is TGCGCCAGCAGCTCCAGGGGCGTCCCTGGGGCCAACGTCCTGACTTTC. It yields the protein CASSSRGVPGANVLTF.

This chain connects TRBV9 to TRBJ2-2; 11 bases map to TRBD2. Per germline, CDR1 SGDLS and CDR2 YYNGEE. Losses at the gene ends were 5 bases for V and 5 bases for J; bases not matched to a gene: 5. There are 15 residues in the CDR3. The CDR3 bases are TGTGCCAGCAGGGGACTAGCGGACCCGACCGGGGAGCTGTTTTTT. Protein sequence: CASRGLADPTGELFF.

J is TRBJ2-3 and V is TRBV9; TRBD2 is a possible D gene (5 bases). The V end lost 3 bases, the J end lost 6 bases, and 17 bases lay between the germline ends. The CDR3 totals 15 residues. Per germline, CDR1 SGDLS and CDR2 YYNGEE. Written as DNA, the CDR3 is TGTGCCAGCAGCGCACCATCGGGGATCCCGGATACGCAGTATTTT. Translated: CASSAPSGIPDTQYF.

The V gene is TRBV10-1, the J gene TRBJ1-3; D uncertain. V was clipped by 3 bases and J by 0 bases, with 6 bases between them. The CDR3 runs to 14 residues. The V gene's germline CDR1 is WNHNN and CDR2 SYGVQD (reference sequence). The CDR3 DNA sequence: TGCGCCAGCAGTGAACACCACTCTGGAAACACCATATATTTT. This gives the protein CASSEHHSGNTIYF.

This chain uses TRBV28 with TRBJ1-6; the D is unclear. The CDR3 sequence is 19 residues long. Germline assignment: CDR1 MDHEN and CDR2 SYDVKM. V lost 2 bases to trimming and J lost 0 bases, with 17 bases between them. The chain's CDR3 is CASSLETPTGSSYNSPLHF. The CDR3 DNA reads TGTGCCAGCAGTTTAGAGACCCCAACGGGGTCCTCCTATAATTCACCCCTCCACTTT.

The chain joins TRBV2 to TRBJ2-6, with 7 bases matching TRBD1. The germline V gene encodes CDR1 SNHLY and CDR2 FYNNEI. Losses at the gene ends were 7 bases for V and 2 bases for J; bases not matched to a gene: 5. This CDR3 is 15 amino acids long. The CDR3 sequence: CASTQGNAGANVLTF. In nucleotides, the CDR3 is TGTGCCAGCACACAGGGGAATGCTGGGGCCAACGTCCTGACTTTC.

This clone was recorded a few times. The chain has TRBV3-1 (or the pseudogene TRBV3-2) and TRBJ2-7, with 10 nucleotides matching TRBD2. The germline gives CDR1 LGHDT, CDR2 YNNKEL (reference sequence). CDR3 length equals 16 residues. V was pared by 4 bases and J by 2 bases, with 8 bases of the junction left unmatched. The CDR3 bases are TGTGCCAGCAGCCCTCGGACTAGCGGACCTACCTACGAGCAGTACTTC. Translating gives CASSPRTSGPTYEQYF.

The chain has TRBV5-6 and TRBJ2-7; D perhaps matches TRBD1 (6 bases). V gave up 3 bases and J gave up 12 bases, with 16 bases separating them. The germline V gene encodes CDR1 SGHDT and CDR2 YYEEEE. The CDR3 contains 12 residues. CDR3 loop: CASSWVQGSPYF. DNA for the CDR3: TGTGCCAGCAGCTGGGTACAGGGAAGTCCGTACTTC.